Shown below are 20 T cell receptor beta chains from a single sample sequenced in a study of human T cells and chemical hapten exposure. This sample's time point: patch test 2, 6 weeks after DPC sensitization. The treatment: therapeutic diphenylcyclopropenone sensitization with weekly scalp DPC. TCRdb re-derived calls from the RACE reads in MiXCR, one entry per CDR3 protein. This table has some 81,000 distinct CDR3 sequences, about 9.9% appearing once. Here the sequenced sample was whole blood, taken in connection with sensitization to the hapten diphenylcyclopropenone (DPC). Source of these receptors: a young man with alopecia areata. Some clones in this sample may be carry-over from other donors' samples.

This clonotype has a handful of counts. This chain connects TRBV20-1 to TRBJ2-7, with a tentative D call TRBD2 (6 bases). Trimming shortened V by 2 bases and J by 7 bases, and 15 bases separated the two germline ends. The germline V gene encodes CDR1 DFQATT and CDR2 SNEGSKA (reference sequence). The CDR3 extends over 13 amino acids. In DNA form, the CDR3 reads TGCAGTGCTAGATCCTGGCCCCGGGGGGAGCAGTACTTC. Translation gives CSARSWPRGEQYF.

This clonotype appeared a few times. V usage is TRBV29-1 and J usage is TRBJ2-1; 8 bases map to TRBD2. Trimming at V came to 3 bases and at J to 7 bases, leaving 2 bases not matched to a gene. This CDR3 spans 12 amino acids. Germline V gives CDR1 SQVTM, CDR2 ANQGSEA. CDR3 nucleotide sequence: TGCAGCGTTGAGCGGGGGGCGAATGAGCAGTTCTTC. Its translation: CSVERGANEQFF.

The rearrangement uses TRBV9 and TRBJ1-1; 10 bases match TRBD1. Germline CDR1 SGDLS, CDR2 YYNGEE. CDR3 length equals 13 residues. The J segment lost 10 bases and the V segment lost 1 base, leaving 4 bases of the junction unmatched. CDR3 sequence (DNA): TGTGCCAGCAGCGTATTTGGGACAGGGGTAGCTTTCTTT. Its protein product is CASSVFGTGVAFF.

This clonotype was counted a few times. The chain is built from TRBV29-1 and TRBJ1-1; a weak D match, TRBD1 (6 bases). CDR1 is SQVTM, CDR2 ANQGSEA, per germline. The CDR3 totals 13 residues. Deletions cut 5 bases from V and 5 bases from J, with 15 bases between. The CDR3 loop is CSVSGTSFTEAFF. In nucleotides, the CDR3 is TGCAGCGTTTCCGGGACATCTTTTACTGAAGCTTTCTTT.

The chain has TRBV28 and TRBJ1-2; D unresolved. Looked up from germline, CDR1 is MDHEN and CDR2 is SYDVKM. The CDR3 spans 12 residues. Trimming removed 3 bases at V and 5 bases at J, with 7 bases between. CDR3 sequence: CASSFRTYGYTF. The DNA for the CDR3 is TGTGCCAGCAGTTTCCGAACTTATGGCTACACCTTC.

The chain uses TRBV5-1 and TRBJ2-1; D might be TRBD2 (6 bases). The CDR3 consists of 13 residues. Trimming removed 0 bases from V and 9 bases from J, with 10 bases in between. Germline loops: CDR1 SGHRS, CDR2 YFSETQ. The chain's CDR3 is CASSLEGAGEQFF. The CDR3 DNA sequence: TGCGCCAGCAGCTTGGAAGGAGCGGGTGAGCAGTTCTTC.

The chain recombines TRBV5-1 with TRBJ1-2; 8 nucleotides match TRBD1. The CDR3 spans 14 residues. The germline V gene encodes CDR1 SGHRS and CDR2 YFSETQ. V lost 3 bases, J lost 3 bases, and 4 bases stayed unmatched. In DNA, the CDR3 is TGCGCCAGCAGCTGGCCGGGACAGGACTATGGCTACACCTTC. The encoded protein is CASSWPGQDYGYTF.

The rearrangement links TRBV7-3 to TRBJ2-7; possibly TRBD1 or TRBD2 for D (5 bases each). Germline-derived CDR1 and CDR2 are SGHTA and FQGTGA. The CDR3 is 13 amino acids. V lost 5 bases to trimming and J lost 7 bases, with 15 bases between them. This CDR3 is CASSIGTSGEQYF. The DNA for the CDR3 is TGTGCCAGCAGCATAGGGACGTCCGGGGAGCAGTACTTC.

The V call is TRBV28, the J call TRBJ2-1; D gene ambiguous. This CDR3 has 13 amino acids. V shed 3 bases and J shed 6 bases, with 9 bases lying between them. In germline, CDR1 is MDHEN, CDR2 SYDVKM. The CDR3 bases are TGTGCCAGCAGTTTGAGAGGCGTCAATGAGCAGTTCTTC. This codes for CASSLRGVNEQFF.

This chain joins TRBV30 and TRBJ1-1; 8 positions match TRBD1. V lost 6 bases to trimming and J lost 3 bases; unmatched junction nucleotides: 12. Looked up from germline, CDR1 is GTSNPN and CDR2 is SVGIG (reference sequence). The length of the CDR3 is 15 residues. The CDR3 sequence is CACPPSRGRHTEAFF. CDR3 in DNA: TGTGCCTGCCCCCCGTCCAGGGGGCGTCACACTGAAGCTTTCTTT.

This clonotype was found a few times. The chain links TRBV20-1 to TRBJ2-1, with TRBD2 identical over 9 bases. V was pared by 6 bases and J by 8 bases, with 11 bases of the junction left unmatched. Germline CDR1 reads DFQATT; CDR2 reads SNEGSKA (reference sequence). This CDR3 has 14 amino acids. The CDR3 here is CSAPKGGGADEQFF. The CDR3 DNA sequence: TGCAGTGCCCCAAAGGGCGGGGGGGCCGATGAGCAGTTCTTC.

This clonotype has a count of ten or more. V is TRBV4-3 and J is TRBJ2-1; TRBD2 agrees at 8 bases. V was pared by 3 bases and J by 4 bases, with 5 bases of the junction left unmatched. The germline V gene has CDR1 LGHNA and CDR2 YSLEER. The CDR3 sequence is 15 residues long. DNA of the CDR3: TGCGCCAGCAGCCACGATAGCGGGGCGTACAATGAGCAGTTCTTC. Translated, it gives CASSHDSGAYNEQFF.

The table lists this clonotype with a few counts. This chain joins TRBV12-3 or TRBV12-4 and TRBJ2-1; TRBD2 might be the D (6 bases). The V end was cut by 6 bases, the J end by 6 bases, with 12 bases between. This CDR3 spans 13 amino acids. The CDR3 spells CASRPTSPNEQFF. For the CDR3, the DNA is TGTGCCAGCAGACCAACTAGCCCCAATGAGCAGTTCTTC.

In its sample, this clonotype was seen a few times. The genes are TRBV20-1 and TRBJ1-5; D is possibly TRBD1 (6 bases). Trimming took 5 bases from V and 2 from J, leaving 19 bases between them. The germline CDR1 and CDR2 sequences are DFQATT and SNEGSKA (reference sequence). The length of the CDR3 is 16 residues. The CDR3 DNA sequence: TGCAGTGCTCCGAATACAGGGATTGGGGGCAATCAGCCCCAGCATTTT. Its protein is CSAPNTGIGGNQPQHF.

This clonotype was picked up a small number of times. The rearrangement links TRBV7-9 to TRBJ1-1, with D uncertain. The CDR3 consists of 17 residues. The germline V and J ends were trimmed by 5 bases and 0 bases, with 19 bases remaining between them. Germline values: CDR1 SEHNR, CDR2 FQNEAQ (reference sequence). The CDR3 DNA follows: TGTGCCAGCAGCCGGTTTCGGGCGTGGACCATGAACACTGAAGCTTTCTTT. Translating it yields CASSRFRAWTMNTEAFF.

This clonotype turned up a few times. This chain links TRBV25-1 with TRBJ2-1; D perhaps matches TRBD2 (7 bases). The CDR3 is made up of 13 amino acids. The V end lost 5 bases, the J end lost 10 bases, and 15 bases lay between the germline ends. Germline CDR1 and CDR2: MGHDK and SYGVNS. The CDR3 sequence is CASSKPGGWEQFF. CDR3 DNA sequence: TGTGCCAGCAGTAAACCGGGGGGCTGGGAGCAGTTCTTC.

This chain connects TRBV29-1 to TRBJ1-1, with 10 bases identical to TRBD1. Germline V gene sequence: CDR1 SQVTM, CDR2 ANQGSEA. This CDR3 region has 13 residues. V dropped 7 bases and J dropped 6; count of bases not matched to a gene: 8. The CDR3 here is CSGTGGIPPEAFF. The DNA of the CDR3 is TGCAGCGGGACAGGGGGGATCCCTCCTGAAGCTTTCTTT.

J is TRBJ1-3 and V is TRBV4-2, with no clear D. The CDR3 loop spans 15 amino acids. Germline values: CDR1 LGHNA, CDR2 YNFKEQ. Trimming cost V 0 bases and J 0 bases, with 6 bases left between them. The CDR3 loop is CASSQDKSSGNTIYF. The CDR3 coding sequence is TGTGCCAGCAGCCAAGACAAGAGCTCTGGAAACACCATATATTTT.

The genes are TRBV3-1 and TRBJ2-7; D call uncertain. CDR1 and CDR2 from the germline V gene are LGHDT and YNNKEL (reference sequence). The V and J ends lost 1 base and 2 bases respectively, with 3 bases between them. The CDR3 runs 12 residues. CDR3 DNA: TGTGCCAGCAGCCAAGTTGCCTACGAGCAGTACTTC. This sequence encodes CASSQVAYEQYF.

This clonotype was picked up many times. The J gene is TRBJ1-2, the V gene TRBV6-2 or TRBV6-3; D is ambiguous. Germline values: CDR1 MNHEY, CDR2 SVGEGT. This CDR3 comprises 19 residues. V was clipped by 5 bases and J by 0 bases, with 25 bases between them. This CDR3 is CASSTPTASALLTNYGYTF. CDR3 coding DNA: TGTGCCAGCAGTACACCGACGGCTTCGGCCCTACTTACTAACTATGGCTACACCTTC.